This TCR beta chain was captured in a study of blood T cell repertoires in COVID-19. At the level of the study: PBMCs, B-cell-depleted T cells, or T cells provided the cDNA or gDNA that made up the material.

In the authors' workflow: Estimation of nucleated cell counts relied on the amplification of reference gene primers. Data came from immunoSEQ multiplex PCR; TCRdb stores just in-frame clones and leaves some out. The DNA gave D and trimming, while V, J and clone size come from that table. Of 210,000 or so clones in the sample, around 82% were seen once. Sequenced sample: PBMCs or T cells enriched from blood (not recorded which). The receptor was isolated from a man aged 25-40 years with acute COVID-19.

The CDR3 sequence is CASSSQGSANTGELFF. As DNA, the CDR3 is TGTGCCAGTAGTTCGCAGGGATCGGCGAACACCGGGGAGCTGTTTTTT. The chain uses TRBV19 and TRBJ2-2; D perhaps matches TRBD1 (5 bases). CDR1 is LNHDA and CDR2 is SQIVND in the germline V gene (reference sequence). The V end lost 5 bases, the J end lost 0 bases, and 13 bases lay between the germline ends. CDR3 size: 16 residues.